This T cell receptor (beta chain) appears in the sequencing data of a study of blood T cells in healthy people across ages (dated by TCRdb to the mid-2010s). For the wider study: In model experiments, roughly one uniquely barcoded TCR beta cDNA molecule per two T cells was captured by template switching. Donors were grouped into four age groups: young (average 16 years), middle-aged (about 40), aged (about 60) and long-lived (around 80). Two additional independent replicas of 1 million unique cDNA reads from the same blood draw were analyzed for two donors (one aged 18 to 30 and one aged 80 or older). Age-related changes in TCR beta repertoire diversity were measured in the study by deep sequencing normalized with unique cDNA molecular identifiers. The paper's findings and limits, for the study overall: Since profiling was done on bulk unsorted PBMCs, naive and antigen-experienced compartments could not be conclusively compared. As age increased, observed TCR beta diversity per million T cells dropped in a roughly linear way, and a significant reduction was already evident by age 40. Compared with the aged group, more naive CD4+ T cells, fewer expanded clones and increased TCR diversity were shown by the long-lived group, suggesting age selection. Because the CMV infection status of the donors was unknown, age-related changes in expanded clonotypes may potentially have been confounded. There was a strong correlation between observed TCR beta diversity and the percentage of naive T cells measured by flow cytometry. Estimates of total diversity based on one million sequenced T cells were regarded as lower bounds and as underestimates.

Library generation was performed with 5' RACE. Sequencing instrument: Illumina HiSeq 2500. A second PCR of roughly 7 to 11 cycles was performed with a sample-barcoded 5' primer and a J-beta primer mix. Each TCR beta cDNA molecule received a unique molecular identifier from a template-switch 5' adaptor carrying 12 random nucleotides. Each sample yielded at least 2.5 million CDR3-containing paired-end reads. First-strand cDNA was synthesized from all RNA with the Mint cDNA synthesis kit, primed by a TRBC-specific oligonucleotide. Following uracil-DNA glycosylase treatment, all cDNA underwent a first 18-cycle PCR with the universal primers M1SS and BC2_uni_R. As for the authors' bioinformatics: For normalization, 1 million high-quality reads were randomly selected from each sample, with every read carrying a distinct molecular identifier. Reads with shared molecular identifiers were discarded instead of being binned into consensus sequences. MiTCR, set to a Q25 quality threshold and the strictest error-elimination algorithm, was used for CDR3 identification, clonotype clustering and error correction. A nonparametric unseen species model using Euler transformation provided a lower-bound estimate of total TCR beta diversity. TCRdb's own reprocessing of the public reads used fastp at Q25 and MiXCR and kept productive beta chains. Records with the same CDR3 protein are collapsed into one entry carrying the most frequent genes and DNA. The V and J calls and clone size are TCRdb's, not the authors'. Recorded for this sample are hundreds of thousands of distinct CDR3 sequences; around 24% of them occurred a single time. The ten largest clones add up to 7.5% to 9% of the sample.

Systemically healthy Caucasian individuals from Russia, approximately 39 in total and aged about 6 to 95 years, were included as donors. About 9.8 milliliters of peripheral blood were drawn from each donor into EDTA-treated Vacutainer tubes. Ficoll-Paque density-gradient centrifugation was used to isolate PBMCs, with at least 7 million obtained per sample. Trizol reagent was used to extract total RNA from PBMCs, with at least 5.5 micrograms per sample. For every donor, flow cytometry on a PBMC aliquot measured the percentage of naive CD45RAhigh/CD27high T cells. This clonotype appeared a few times. Its binding antigen is unknown. Per-base quality was not reported, and no clone a single base away is much larger than it. In the germline V gene, CDR1 corresponds to LGHNA and CDR2 to YSLEER. V is pruned by 0 bases and J by 7 bases, leaving 5 bases of the junction without a gene match. From the cysteine up to the phenylalanine, the CDR3 has a length of 16 residues. The entry retains the CDR3 DNA only, 48 bases that are in frame from base 1.

These data also formed part of another study, on T cells of mothers and their children. Drawing on the second study: Nine systemically healthy Caucasian individuals, comprising three mothers and their six children, were included as donors. cDNA synthesis consumed the entire amount of extracted RNA, loaded at around 1.4 ug RNA in each 15 ul reaction. In the second PCR, the M1S primer introduced both the sample barcodes and 2-4 random nucleotides. More than 8 million TCR beta CDR3 reads were obtained from each mother, and roughly 3.1 million reads were obtained from each child. TCR recombination output is similarly shaped by thymic selection in related and unrelated pairs, with a minor effect exerted by inherited differences. Normalized repertoire overlap was always slightly but never significantly higher in related than unrelated mother-child pairs. Persistent microchimeric T cell clones were not detected, at a sensitivity of 85 to 100 clones per million clonotypes. The study used deep NGS to compare TCR beta repertoires of mothers and children, seeking features distinguishing related mother-child pairs from unrelated individuals. The mean age was approximately 41 +/- 4 years for the mothers and roughly 11 +/- 4 years for the children. After adapter ligation was performed with NEBNext reagents, the libraries were sequenced on an Illumina HiSeq 2000 with 100+100 nt paired-end reads. To prevent cross-contamination, the mother and child libraries were prepared a month apart and were sequenced in separate runs. Between roughly 500,000 and 2,100,000 distinct TCR beta clonotypes were identified per donor. Naive TCR beta clonotypes were estimated from low-frequency clonotypes matched to each donor's FACS-determined naive share, without sorting.

Sequenced material: blood. The rearrangement joined TRBV4-3 to TRBJ2-1, with TRBD2 identical over 11 junction bases. This TCR was recovered from a boy younger than 18 in good health. CDR3 sequence: CASSQEIAGGQNEQFF. In nucleotide form, the sequence is TGCGCCAGCAGCCAAGAGATAGCGGGGGGGCAAAATGAGCAGTTCTTC.